Here is one T cell receptor beta chain with its context. TCRdb's copy holds only in-frame clones and misses some; the assay was immunoSEQ multiplex PCR. This sample has 150,000 to 200,000 clones; roughly 77% occur once, and the top ten carry around 6.3%. V lost 3 bases to trimming and J lost 8 bases, with 9 bases between them. This CDR3 region has 12 residues. This entry belongs to a study of blood T cell repertoires in COVID-19. The sequenced sample consisted of peripheral blood. The chain uses TRBV12-3 or TRBV12-4 and TRBJ2-3; the D gene is possibly TRBD1 (6 bases). The source of this sequence is a man in his 70s with active or convalescent COVID-19. CDR3 region: CASSLGAATQYF. The CDR3 nucleotides read TGTGCCAGCAGTTTGGGGGCGGCTACGCAGTATTTT.